Listed here are 29 T cell receptor beta chains from one sample, sequenced in a study of T-cell reconstitution after alpha-beta-depleted transplantation in children. Library preparation (for TCRbeta) was performed with unique molecular identifiers. Each CDR3 protein gets one entry after TCRdb re-called the PCR reads with MiXCR. The sample yields some 500,000 distinct CDR3 sequences, 15% to 20% seen once. This material consisted of PBMCs from the stem cell graft donor, taken from the stem cell graft. These TCRs come from a human donor who donated a stem cell graft to a child with acute lymphoblastic leukemia.

This clonotype was seen more than once but under ten times. This chain links TRBV7-2 with TRBJ1-5, with D unclear. This CDR3 is 15 amino acids long. Between the trimmed V and J ends, which lost 1 base and 3 bases, there was a span of 10 bases. Germline-derived CDR1 and CDR2 are SGHTA and FQGNSA. The CDR3, as DNA: TGTGCCAGCAGCTTAGGAGTCCTTTTCAATCAGCCCCAGCATTTT. It translates to CASSLGVLFNQPQHF.

This clonotype was counted between two and nine times. The chain has TRBV5-1 and TRBJ1-4, with D hard to call. The CDR3 spans 14 residues. Germline V lookup: CDR1 SGHRS, CDR2 YFSETQ. V lost 2 bases and J lost 4, with 9 bases in between. The CDR3 sequence is CASSLTPINEKLFF. The CDR3 DNA reads as TGCGCCAGCAGCTTAACACCCATTAATGAAAAACTGTTTTTT.

The chain carries TRBV20-1 and TRBJ1-4; D gene unclear. Germline CDR1 is DFQATT and CDR2 is SNEGSKA (reference sequence). This CDR3 is built from 15 residues. With 3 bases removed from V and 7 bases from J, the gap between germline ends came to 18 bases. CDR3: CSASALGGGREKLFF. In DNA form, the CDR3 reads TGCAGTGCTAGTGCCTTGGGAGGCGGTCGTGAAAAACTGTTTTTT.

V usage is TRBV27 and J usage is TRBJ2-1; D is unclear. Trimming removed 5 bases at V and 8 bases at J, with 10 bases between. CDR3 length: 12 residues. Germline lookup yields CDR1 MNHEY and CDR2 SMNVEV (reference sequence). CDR3 loop: CASSSPPYEQFF. The CDR3, as DNA: TGTGCCAGCAGTAGTCCACCATATGAGCAGTTCTTC.

This clonotype has just a few counts. This chain links TRBV3-1 with TRBJ2-7; 9 bases are a match to TRBD1. Germline V gives CDR1 LGHDT, CDR2 YNNKEL (reference sequence). The CDR3 runs 15 residues. V lost 5 bases, J lost 4 bases, and 9 bases stayed unmatched. This CDR3 is CASSLGGTGMYEQYF. CDR3 bases: TGTGCCAGCAGCTTGGGAGGGACAGGGATGTACGAGCAGTACTTC.

This clonotype was recorded a few times. This sequence joins TRBV27 and TRBJ1-5, with D unclear. This CDR3 is 16 amino acids long. Germline-derived CDR1 and CDR2 are MNHEY and SMNVEV (reference sequence). Trimming removed 2 bases from V and 9 bases from J, with 20 bases in between. CDR3 sequence: CASSLIGGPSESPQHF. The DNA for the CDR3 is TGTGCCAGCAGTTTAATCGGAGGGCCTAGCGAGTCGCCCCAGCATTTT.

The CDR3 nucleotides are TGTGCCAGCAGTTTATACCAGCGGGCGCCTCGCACTGAAGCTTTCTTT. Translated, it gives CASSLYQRAPRTEAFF. The chain employs TRBV27 and TRBJ1-1; D gene unclear. Germline assignment: CDR1 MNHEY and CDR2 SMNVEV (reference sequence). The CDR3 totals 16 residues. Trimming removed 1 base at V and 4 bases at J, with 16 bases between.

This clonotype was seen at least ten times. The chain has TRBV7-3 and TRBJ2-3, with 9 bases matching TRBD2. J lost 1 base, V lost 2 bases, and 4 bases had no gene match. Looked up from germline, CDR1 is SGHTA and CDR2 is FQGTGA. The CDR3 covers 16 residues. CDR3 DNA sequence: TGTGCCAGCAGCTTATTAGCGGGAGCGGGCACAGATACGCAGTATTTT. Translated: CASSLLAGAGTDTQYF.

This chain joins TRBV21-1 and TRBJ2-3; the DNA was not compared with TRBD2, the D call given in the table. TRBV21-1 is a pseudogene. The CDR3 sequence is 16 residues long. The CDR3 sequence is CASLAGGPSRTDTQYF. The CDR3 DNA is TGTGCCAGCTTAGCGGGAGGGCCCTCTCGCACAGATACGCAGTATTTT.

This clonotype showed up just a few times. This chain uses TRBV20-1 with TRBJ2-1, with D tentatively TRBD2 (6 bases). Germline V gives CDR1 DFQATT, CDR2 SNEGSKA (reference sequence). V lost 1 base and J 8 bases, leaving 18 bases between the germline ends. The CDR3 spans 15 residues. CDR3 nucleotides: TGCAGTGCTAGAGTTTCGGGACGGAGGGGATATGAGCAGTTCTTC. Amino acid sequence: CSARVSGRRGYEQFF.

This clonotype came up a few times. V gene TRBV7-8 combines with J gene TRBJ2-7; the D gene is possibly TRBD1 (5 bases). Trimming left V 6 bases short and J 2 bases short, with 14 bases between. Germline CDR1 SGHVS, CDR2 FQNEAQ. CDR3 size: 14 residues. CDR3 coding DNA: TGTGCCAGCAGTTTTTCGACAGCCACCTACGAGCAGTACTTC. It encodes CASSFSTATYEQYF.

This clonotype has a handful of counts. The CDR3 protein is CASSQEGPFDTQYF. CDR3 DNA: TGTGCCAGCAGCCAAGAAGGCCCGTTCGATACGCAGTATTTT. The V gene is TRBV4-2, the J gene TRBJ2-3; D remains unclear. Trimming cost V 0 bases and J 6 bases, with 10 bases left between them. The germline V gene has CDR1 LGHNA and CDR2 YNFKEQ. The CDR3 length is 14 residues.

The chain carries TRBV5-1 and TRBJ2-7, with D perhaps TRBD1 or TRBD2 (5 bases each). Germline lookup yields CDR1 SGHRS and CDR2 YFSETQ. This CDR3 spans 16 amino acids. V gave up 0 bases and J gave up 2 bases, with 15 bases separating them. DNA of the CDR3: TGCGCCAGCAGCTTGGATTGGGGGAGACTACCCTACGAGCAGTACTTC. This sequence encodes CASSLDWGRLPYEQYF.

This chain connects TRBV6-1 to TRBJ1-4; 7 bases fit TRBD1. Germline lookup yields CDR1 MNHNS and CDR2 SASEGT. The CDR3 consists of 13 residues. V shed 6 bases, J shed 7 bases, and the junction held 5 bases outside the gene matches. The CDR3: CASRRQGGEKLFF. As DNA, the CDR3 is TGTGCCAGCAGACGACAGGGAGGTGAAAAACTGTTTTTT.

This clonotype was recorded a few times. This chain uses TRBV25-1 with TRBJ2-1; D is unresolved. The V end was cut by 1 base, the J end by 0 bases, with 7 bases between. Germline loops: CDR1 MGHDK, CDR2 SYGVNS. The CDR3 sequence is 15 residues long. The CDR3 loop reads CASSESYYSYNEQFF. Written as DNA, the CDR3 is TGTGCCAGCAGTGAATCATACTACTCCTACAATGAGCAGTTCTTC.

This rearrangement joins TRBV12-3 or TRBV12-4 to TRBJ1-1; no firm D call. There are 15 residues in the CDR3. V was pared by 1 base and J by 1 base, with 10 bases between. CDR3 amino acids: CASSLDAQTNTEAFF. CDR3 DNA: TGTGCCAGCAGTTTAGACGCGCAGACGAACACTGAAGCTTTCTTT.

A few counts support this clonotype. V is TRBV3-1 and J is TRBJ2-1, with 8 nucleotides matching TRBD1. CDR3 length: 16 amino acids. CDR1 and CDR2 from the germline V gene are LGHDT and YNNKEL (reference sequence). J was trimmed by 6 bases and V by 4 bases; bases with no gene match: 11. CDR3 coding DNA: TGTGCCAGCAGCCGCGGAGGACAGGGACGAGGCAATGAGCAGTTCTTC. Its protein product is CASSRGGQGRGNEQFF.

The rearrangement joins TRBV7-9 to TRBJ2-7, with TRBD1 as a possible D gene (6 bases). There are 14 residues in the CDR3. Germline CDR1 and CDR2: SEHNR and FQNEAQ (reference sequence). V was shortened by 5 bases and J by 3 bases, with 14 bases between the two germline ends. The CDR3 bases are TGTGCCAGCAGCCACCCTGACAGGCTCTACGAGCAGTACTTC. It yields the protein CASSHPDRLYEQYF.

The gene calls are TRBV20-1 and TRBJ2-3, with 7 bases identical to TRBD2. The germline V gene has CDR1 DFQATT and CDR2 SNEGSKA (reference sequence). CDR3 length: 18 amino acids. V shed 2 bases, J shed 0 bases, and the junction held 14 bases outside the gene matches. CDR3 sequence reads: CSARSYKSPGGSTDTQYF. CDR3 bases: TGCAGTGCTAGATCCTATAAATCACCGGGAGGTAGCACAGATACGCAGTATTTT.

This clonotype was detected a few times. J is TRBJ2-3 and V is TRBV29-1, with 11 bases identical to TRBD2. The CDR3 length is 17 residues. The V gene's germline CDR1 is SQVTM and CDR2 ANQGSEA. Unmatched junction bases numbered 12, after V lost 1 base and J lost 6 bases. This CDR3 is CSVEGGAIAGGPDTQYF. The CDR3 DNA follows: TGCAGCGTTGAAGGAGGGGCTATAGCGGGAGGGCCTGATACGCAGTATTTT.

This rearrangement joins TRBV5-1 to TRBJ1-1, with 10 bases matching TRBD1. CDR1 and CDR2 from the germline V gene are SGHRS and YFSETQ. V was pared by 4 bases and J by 5 bases, with 11 bases of the junction left unmatched. The CDR3 extends over 16 amino acids. In nucleotides, the CDR3 is TGCGCCAGCAGCGCGGGACAGGGGATTGGGAAGACTGAAGCTTTCTTT. The encoded protein is CASSAGQGIGKTEAFF.

The chain joins TRBV5-1 to TRBJ2-3; no clear D. There are 14 residues in the CDR3. CDR1 and CDR2 from the germline V gene are SGHRS and YFSETQ. Trimming removed 0 bases at V and 4 bases at J, with 9 bases between. CDR3 region: CASSLVRESDTQYF. The CDR3 bases are TGCGCCAGCAGCTTGGTTCGCGAGTCAGATACGCAGTATTTT.

This clonotype occurred a few times. The V call is TRBV12-3 or TRBV12-4, the J call TRBJ2-2; the D gene is possibly TRBD1 (5 bases). V was pared by 1 base and J by 4 bases, with 10 bases between. The CDR3 is 15 amino acids. This CDR3 is CASSLVGVVTGELFF. Written as DNA, the CDR3 is TGTGCCAGCAGTTTAGTAGGGGTCGTCACCGGGGAGCTGTTTTTT.

This clonotype was seen a few times. One end of the junction does not line up with germline, which may come from a read error. The chain links TRBV7-9 to TRBJ2-5; D is unclear. Germline values: CDR1 SEHNR, CDR2 FQNEAQ (reference sequence). The CDR3 is made up of 14 amino acids. The CDR3 here is CASGFRLEQETQYF. CDR3 nucleotide sequence: TGTGCCAGCGGCTTTCGACTGGAACAAGAGACCCAGTACTTC.

CDR3 DNA sequence: TGTGCCAGCAGCTTCGGAGGGCCGAGTGGAAACGAGCAGTACTTC. It is translated as CASSFGGPSGNEQYF. The chain joins TRBV13 to TRBJ2-7; TRBD2 is a possible D gene (6 bases). Germline V gives CDR1 PRHDT, CDR2 FYEKMQ (reference sequence). The V end was cut by 3 bases, the J end by 5 bases, with 17 bases between. The CDR3 loop spans 15 amino acids.

This clonotype was counted between two and nine times. The V and J genes are TRBV6-1 and TRBJ2-3, with 8 bases aligning to TRBD1. Trimming removed 6 bases from V and 0 bases from J; junction bases left unmatched: 8. This CDR3 is built from 16 residues. The germline V gene has CDR1 MNHNS and CDR2 SASEGT. The CDR3 protein is CASRRRQGRSTDTQYF. CDR3 in DNA: TGTGCCAGCAGACGCCGACAGGGGCGAAGCACAGATACGCAGTATTTT.

This clonotype appeared a few times. This chain connects TRBV5-1 to TRBJ2-7, with TRBD2 as a possible D gene (6 bases). This CDR3 region has 15 residues. The germline V and J ends were trimmed by 5 bases and 0 bases, with 15 bases remaining between them. Looked up from germline, CDR1 is SGHRS and CDR2 is YFSETQ. The CDR3 is CASSPNLADSYEQYF. In DNA form, the CDR3 reads TGCGCCAGCAGTCCAAACTTAGCGGACTCCTACGAGCAGTACTTC.

In nucleotides, the CDR3 is TGTGCCAGCAGTGAGTCCCCCGTGACAGGGAGCTCCTACGAGCAGTACTTC. Protein product: CASSESPVTGSSYEQYF. This rearrangement joins TRBV25-1 to TRBJ2-7; TRBD1 agrees at 7 bases. Germline loops: CDR1 MGHDK, CDR2 SYGVNS. J gave up 0 bases and V 3 bases, and 11 bases lay outside the gene matches. The length of the CDR3 is 17 residues.

This clonotype was detected a few times. The V call is TRBV6-5, the J call TRBJ2-1; TRBD2 aligns across 13 bases. Germline CDR1 and CDR2: MNHEY and SVGAGI. Trimming at V came to 6 bases and at J to 4 bases, leaving 12 bases not matched to a gene. The CDR3 has 18 residues. CDR3 DNA: TGTGCCAGCAGCCCCCTTGTACTAGCGGGAGGGTGGTACAATGAGCAGTTCTTC. It specifies CASSPLVLAGGWYNEQFF.